Included here is one T cell receptor (beta chain) sequence, with context. What it binds is unknown. This specimen belongs to a study of vaccination effects on CD4 cells after COVID-19. Study context: All participants had two doses of either the BNT162b2 or mRNA-1273 vaccine.

The table came from immunoSEQ multiplex PCR; TCRdb's copy has only in-frame clones and leaves some out. The sample shows 50,000 or so clones, 75% to 85% of them seen only once. Viral peptide pools were used in the ViraFEST assay to expand antigen-specific CD4+ T cells, and sequencing came afterward. Subsequent to 10 days of culture, CD4+ T cells were isolated. Each vaccine recipient was nucleocapsid antibody negative and had no prior SARS-CoV-2 infection. The germline V gene has CDR1 MRHNA and CDR2 SNTAGT. With 5 bases clipped from V and 3 bases from J, the junction kept 2 bases outside the gene matches. CDR3 length: 13 amino acids.

The TCR was taken from a human donor who received a COVID-19 vaccine. The specimen comprised CD4+ T cells from PBMCs cultured with HCoV-OC43 spike peptides, sampled before COVID-19 vaccination. Subset described: HCoV-OC43 spike overlapping peptide pool stimulation. The chain joins TRBV6-4 to TRBJ1-1; 8 bases agree with TRBD1. The CDR3 DNA reads as TGTGCCAGCAGTAGGGGACAGGACACTGAAGCTTTCTTT. Its protein is CASSRGQDTEAFF.